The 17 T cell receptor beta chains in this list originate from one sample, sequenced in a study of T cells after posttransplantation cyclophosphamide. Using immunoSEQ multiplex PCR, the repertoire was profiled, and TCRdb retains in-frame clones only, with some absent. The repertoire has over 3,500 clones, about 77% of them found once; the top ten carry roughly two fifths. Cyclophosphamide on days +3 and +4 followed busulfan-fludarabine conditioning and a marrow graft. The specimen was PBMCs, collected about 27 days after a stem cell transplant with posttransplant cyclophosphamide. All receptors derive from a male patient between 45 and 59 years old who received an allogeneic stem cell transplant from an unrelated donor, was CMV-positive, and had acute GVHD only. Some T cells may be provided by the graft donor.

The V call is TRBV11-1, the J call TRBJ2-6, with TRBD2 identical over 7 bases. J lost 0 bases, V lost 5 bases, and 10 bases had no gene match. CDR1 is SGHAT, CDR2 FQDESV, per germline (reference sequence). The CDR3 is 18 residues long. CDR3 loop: CASSPRGRDYSGANVLTF. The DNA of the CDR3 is TGTGCCAGCAGCCCCCGCGGCAGGGACTACTCTGGGGCCAACGTCCTGACTTTC.

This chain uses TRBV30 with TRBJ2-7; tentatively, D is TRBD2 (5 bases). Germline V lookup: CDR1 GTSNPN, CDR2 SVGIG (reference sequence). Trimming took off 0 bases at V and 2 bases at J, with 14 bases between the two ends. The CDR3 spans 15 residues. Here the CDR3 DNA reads TGTGCCTGGAGTGTAGGGCACCCCGGGGCCTACGAGCAGTACTTC. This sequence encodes CAWSVGHPGAYEQYF.

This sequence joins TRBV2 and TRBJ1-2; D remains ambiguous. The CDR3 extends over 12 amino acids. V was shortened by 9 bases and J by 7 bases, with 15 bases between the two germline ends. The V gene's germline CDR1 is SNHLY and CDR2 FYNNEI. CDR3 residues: CASPGGSRGYTF. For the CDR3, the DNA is TGTGCCAGTCCCGGTGGGAGTCGTGGCTACACCTTC. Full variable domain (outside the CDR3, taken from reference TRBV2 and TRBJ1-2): EPEVTQTPSHQVTQMGQEVILRCVPISNHLYFYWYRQILGQKVEFLVSFYNNEISEKSEIFDDQFSVERPDGSNFTLKIRSTKLEDSAMYFCASPGGSRGYTFGSGTRLTVV.

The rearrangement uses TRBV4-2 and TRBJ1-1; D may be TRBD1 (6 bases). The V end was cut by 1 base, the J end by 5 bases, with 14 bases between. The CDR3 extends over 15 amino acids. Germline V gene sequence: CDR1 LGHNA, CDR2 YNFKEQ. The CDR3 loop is CASSQVGGLETEAFF. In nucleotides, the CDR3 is TGTGCCAGCAGCCAAGTCGGGGGGCTGGAAACTGAAGCTTTCTTT.

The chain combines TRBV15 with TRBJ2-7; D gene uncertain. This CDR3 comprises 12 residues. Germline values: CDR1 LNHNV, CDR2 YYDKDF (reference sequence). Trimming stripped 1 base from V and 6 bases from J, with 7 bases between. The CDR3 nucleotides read TGTGCCACCAGCAGAGGATCAGGCGAGCAGTACTTC. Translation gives CATSRGSGEQYF.

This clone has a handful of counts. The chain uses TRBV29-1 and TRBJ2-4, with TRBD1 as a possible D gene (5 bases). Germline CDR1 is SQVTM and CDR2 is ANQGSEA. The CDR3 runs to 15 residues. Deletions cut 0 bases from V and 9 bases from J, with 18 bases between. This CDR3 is CSVEDPVGDNTIQYF. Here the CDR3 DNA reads TGCAGCGTTGAAGATCCCGTAGGGGATAACACCATTCAGTACTTC.

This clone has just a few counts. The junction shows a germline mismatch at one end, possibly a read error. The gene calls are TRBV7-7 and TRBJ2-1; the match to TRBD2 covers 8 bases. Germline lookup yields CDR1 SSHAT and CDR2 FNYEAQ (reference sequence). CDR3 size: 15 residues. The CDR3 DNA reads TGTGCTAGCAGCTTACGGCGGGGGGCTTACAATGAGCAGTTCTTC. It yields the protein CASSLRRGAYNEQFF.

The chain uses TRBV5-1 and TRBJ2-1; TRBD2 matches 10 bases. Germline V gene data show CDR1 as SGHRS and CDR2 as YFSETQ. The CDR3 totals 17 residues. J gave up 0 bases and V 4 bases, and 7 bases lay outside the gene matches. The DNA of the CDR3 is TGCGCCAGCAGCACCGACTCTAGCGGGAGCTCCTACAATGAGCAGTTCTTC. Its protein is CASSTDSSGSSYNEQFF.

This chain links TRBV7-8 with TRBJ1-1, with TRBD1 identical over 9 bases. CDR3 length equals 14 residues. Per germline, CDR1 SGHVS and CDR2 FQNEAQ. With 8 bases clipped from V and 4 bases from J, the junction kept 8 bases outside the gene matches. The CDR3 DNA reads TGTGCCAGCGTGACAGGGGGACTGGGCACTGAAGCTTTCTTT. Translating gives CASVTGGLGTEAFF.

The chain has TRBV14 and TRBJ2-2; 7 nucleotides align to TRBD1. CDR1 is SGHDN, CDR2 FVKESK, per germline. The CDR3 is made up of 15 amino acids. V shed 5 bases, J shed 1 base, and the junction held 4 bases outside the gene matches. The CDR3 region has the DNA TGTGCCAGCAGCAGGGGGCGGCGGAACACCGGGGAGCTGTTTTTT. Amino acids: CASSRGRRNTGELFF.

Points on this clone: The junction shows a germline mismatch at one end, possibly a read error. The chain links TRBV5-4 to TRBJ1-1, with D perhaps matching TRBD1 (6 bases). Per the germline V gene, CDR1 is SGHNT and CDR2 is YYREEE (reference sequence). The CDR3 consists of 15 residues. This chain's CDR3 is CASSQDTGSGAEAFF. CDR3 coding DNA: TGCGCCAGCAGCCAAGATACAGGGAGTGGAGCTGAAGCTTTCTTT. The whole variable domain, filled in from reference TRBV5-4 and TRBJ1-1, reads ETGVTQSPTHLIKTRGQQVTLRCSSQSGHNTVSWYQQALGQGPQFIFQYYREEENGRGNFPPRFSGLQFPNYSSELNVNALELDDSALYLCASSQDTGSGAEAFFGQGTRLTVV.

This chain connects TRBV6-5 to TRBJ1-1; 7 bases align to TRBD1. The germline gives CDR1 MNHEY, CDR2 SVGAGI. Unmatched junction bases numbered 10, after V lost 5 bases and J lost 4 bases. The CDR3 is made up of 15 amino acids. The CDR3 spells CASSLRQGGITEAFF. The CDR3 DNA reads TGTGCCAGCAGTCTGAGACAGGGAGGTATCACTGAAGCTTTCTTT.

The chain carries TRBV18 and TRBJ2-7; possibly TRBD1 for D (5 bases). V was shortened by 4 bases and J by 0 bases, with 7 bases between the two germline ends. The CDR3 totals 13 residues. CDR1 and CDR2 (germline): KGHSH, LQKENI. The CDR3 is CASSHDSSYEQYF. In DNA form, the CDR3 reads TGTGCCAGCTCACACGACAGCTCCTACGAGCAGTACTTC.

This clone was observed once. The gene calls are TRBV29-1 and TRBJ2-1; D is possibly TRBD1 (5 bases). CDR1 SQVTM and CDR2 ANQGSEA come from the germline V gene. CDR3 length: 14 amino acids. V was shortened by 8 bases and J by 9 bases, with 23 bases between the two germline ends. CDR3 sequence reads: CSFQSQGSRSEQFF. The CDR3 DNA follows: TGCAGCTTCCAAAGCCAGGGTAGCCGCAGTGAGCAGTTCTTC.

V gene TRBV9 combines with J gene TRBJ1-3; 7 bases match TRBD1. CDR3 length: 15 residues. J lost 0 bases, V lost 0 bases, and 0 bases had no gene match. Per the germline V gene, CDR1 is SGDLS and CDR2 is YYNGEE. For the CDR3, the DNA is TGTGCCAGCAGCGTAGGGGACAGCTCTGGAAACACCATATATTTT. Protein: CASSVGDSSGNTIYF.

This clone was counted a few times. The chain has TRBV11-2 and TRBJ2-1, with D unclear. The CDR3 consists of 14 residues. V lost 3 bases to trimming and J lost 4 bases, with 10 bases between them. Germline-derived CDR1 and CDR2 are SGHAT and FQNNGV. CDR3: CASSFRKLYNEQFF. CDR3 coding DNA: TGTGCCAGCAGCTTCAGGAAGCTGTACAATGAGCAGTTCTTC.

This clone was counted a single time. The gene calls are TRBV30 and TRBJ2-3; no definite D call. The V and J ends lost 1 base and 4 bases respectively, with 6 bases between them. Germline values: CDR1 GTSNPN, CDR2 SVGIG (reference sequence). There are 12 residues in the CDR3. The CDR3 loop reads CAWSGGPDTQYF. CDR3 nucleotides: TGTGCCTGGAGTGGAGGTCCAGATACGCAGTATTTT. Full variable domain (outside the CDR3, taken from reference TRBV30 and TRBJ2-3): SQTIHQWPATLVQPVGSPLSLECTVEGTSNPNLYWYRQAAGRGLQLLFYSVGIGQISSEVPQNLSASRPQDRQFILSSKKLLLSDSGFYLCAWSGGPDTQYFGPGTRLTVL.